This TCR beta chain appears in the sequencing data of a study of blood T cell repertoires in COVID-19. Study context: Researchers got acute and convalescent COVID-19 samples from the United States, Italy and Spain. T cells, B-cell-depleted T cells, or PBMCs provided the cDNA or gDNA that served as material.

Seattle's enrolled individuals joined amid active infection and were then monitored longitudinally. As originally analysed: Reference gene primers were amplified, and this amplification served to estimate nucleated cell counts. Here immunoSEQ multiplex PCR was the method, and the copy in TCRdb shows in-frame clones only, minus some. V, J and clone size reflect that table, while D and trimming were determined from the DNA. The table includes some 260,000 clones, roughly 88% detected once. This CDR3 has 16 amino acids. Losses at the gene ends were 4 bases for V and 3 bases for J; bases not matched to a gene: 9. Germline values: CDR1 MNHNS, CDR2 SASEGT.

The sample taken for sequencing was peripheral blood. The receptor was isolated from a woman aged 25 to 39 with COVID-19, enrolled during active disease. The chain couples TRBV6-1 to TRBJ1-5; 7 bases are shared with TRBD1. The CDR3 coding sequence is TGTGCCAGCAGTGGGGACCGGACAGGTTACAATCAGCCCCAGCATTTT. Its protein is CASSGDRTGYNQPQHF.